Shown below are 5 T cell receptor beta chains from a single sample sequenced in a study of OX40 agonist ivuxolimab in advanced cancers. Sequenced by immunoSEQ multiplex PCR; TCRdb stores in-frame clones only, minus some. The repertoire consists of tens of thousands of clones, with about 93% occurring once and the leading ten covering about 25%. The sample consisted of CD4+ or CD8+ T cells sorted from blood, taken in a trial of the OX40 agonist ivuxolimab. Every receptor here comes from an adult with an advanced solid tumor such as melanoma, head and neck, liver or kidney cancer.

The chain has TRBV5-1 and TRBJ2-1, with D unclear. The CDR3 totals 14 residues. Trimming stripped 4 bases from V and 10 bases from J, with 18 bases between. CDR1 is SGHRS, CDR2 YFSETQ, per germline. The CDR3 DNA sequence: TGCGCCAGCAGCGTTCCAGGAGACCTCAAAGAGCAGTTCTTC. This translates into CASSVPGDLKEQFF.

This chain's CDR3 is CASSIERSGEFSGNTIYF. In nucleotides, the CDR3 is TGTGCCAGTAGTATTGAGCGAAGCGGAGAATTCTCTGGAAACACCATATATTTT. This chain joins TRBV19 and TRBJ1-3, with unresolved D. There are 18 residues in the CDR3. Germline assignment: CDR1 LNHDA and CDR2 SQIVND (reference sequence). V was pared by 3 bases and J by 0 bases, with 18 bases between.

The V gene is TRBV6-6, the J gene TRBJ1-3, with TRBD1 matching 8 bases. Looked up from germline, CDR1 is MNHNY and CDR2 is SVGAGI (reference sequence). The CDR3 contains 13 residues. V dropped 7 bases and J dropped 8; count of bases not matched to a gene: 7. In nucleotides, the CDR3 is TGTGCCAGCACAGGGGGCAGGAGTCACACCATATATTTT. It yields the protein CASTGGRSHTIYF.

V usage is TRBV11-3 and J usage is TRBJ1-2; D might be TRBD1 (5 bases). V shed 2 bases and J shed 8 bases, with 12 bases lying between them. The germline gives CDR1 SGHNT, CDR2 YENEEA. CDR3 length: 13 amino acids. The CDR3 DNA is TGTGCCAGCAGCTTACGGGGGGTGGAGGGCTACACCTTC. It specifies CASSLRGVEGYTF.

The J gene is TRBJ2-7, the V gene TRBV15; D unclear. CDR3 size: 15 residues. In germline, CDR1 is LNHNV, CDR2 YYDKDF (reference sequence). The V gene lost 4 bases and the J gene lost 0 bases, with 13 bases spanning the gap. In nucleotides, the CDR3 is TGTGCCACCAGCACTCAACCTTCTTACTCCTACGAGCAGTACTTC. Its protein is CATSTQPSYSYEQYF.